This T cell receptor beta chain emerged from a study of tumor-infiltrating lymphocytes in primary liver carcinoma. Study-wide context: Staging of the tumors gave T1-T3 N0M0, with widths of roughly 4 to 10 cm.

Each 20-30 mg portion of unsorted bulk tissue served as the source for co-extraction of RNA and DNA. The length of the CDR3 is 12 residues. CDR1 and CDR2 (germline): SGHNT, YENEEA. The researchers produced TCR beta cDNA from 400 to 650 ng total RNA with a constant-region primer. Three rounds of nested multiplex PCR with slightly modified ARM-PCR produced TCR beta libraries. Amplification in the first two PCR rounds was performed using TRBV1-TRBV30 forward primers and a C-beta reverse primer for 10 cycles each. TCRdb re-called the multiplex PCR reads through MiXCR, storing one row per CDR3 protein. The table has tens of thousands of distinct CDR3 sequences, over 60% seen once. About this clonotype: At one of its ends the junction is not consistent with the germline gene, which may arise from a read error.

This receptor was identified in a woman aged 25 to 39 with primary liver carcinoma and hepatitis B virus infection. The material sequenced was liver tumor tissue from sampling region 1. Subset defined: tumor region T1, superior pole. The chain carries TRBV11-3 and TRBJ1-1; D not resolved. CDR3 protein: CARREGNTEVFF. CDR3 bases: TGTGCCAGAAGGGAAGGGAACACTGAAGTTTTCTTT.